The 21 T cell receptor beta chains below were found in one sample sequenced in a study of T cell clonality in common variable immunodeficiency. This table comes from immunoSEQ multiplex PCR, and its TCRdb copy is limited to in-frame clones, with some not included. The sample gives about 59,000 clones, none seen only once, and the top ten clones hold about 0.8%. The sequencing input was peripheral blood mononuclear cells. The source is a person aged 18 to 75 in good health.

This clone has a count of ten or more. The germline gene is not matched at one end of the junction; a read error may be the cause. The CDR3 end falls 3 residues outside the read, so it is completed with the germline J gene. The rearrangement uses TRBV30 and TRBJ2-3; 9 bases match TRBD1. Germline CDR1 is GTSNPN and CDR2 is SVGIG (reference sequence). The CDR3 extends over 15 amino acids. The part of the CDR3 DNA that was read is TGTGCCTGGAGAGAACCTACAGGGGGCGCAGAGACG. Its translation is CAWREPTGGAET. The full-length CDR3 reads as CAWREPTGGAETQYF. Filled out from reference TRBV30 and TRBJ2-3, the complete variable domain reads SQTIHQWPATLVQPVGSPLSLECTVEGTSNPNLYWYRQAAGRGLQLLFYSVGIGQISSEVPQNLSASRPQDRQFILSSKKLLLSDSGFYLCAWREPTGGAETQYFGPGTRLTVL.

This clone was seen many times. The read falls 3 residues short of the CDR3 end, and the missing part is taken from the germline J gene. This chain connects TRBV6-1 to TRBJ2-7; D is perhaps TRBD1 (5 bases). Per the germline V gene, CDR1 is MNHNS and CDR2 is SASEGT. Trimming shortened V by 1 base and J by 0 bases, and 7 bases separated the two germline ends. This CDR3 spans 14 amino acids. CDR3 DNA (partial): TGTGCCAGCAGTGAAGACAGGAGCTCCTACGAG. Protein product: CASSEDRSSYE. The complete CDR3 sequence is CASSEDRSSYEQYF.

This clone has at least ten counts. The read ends 3 residues before the CDR3 terminus; that terminus is restored from the germline J gene. The rearrangement joins TRBV10-1 to TRBJ2-3; 9 bases are a match to TRBD1. Looked up from germline, CDR1 is WNHNN and CDR2 is SYGVQD (reference sequence). The CDR3 is 15 amino acids. CDR3 DNA (partial): TGCGCCAGCTCCTCCGGACAGGGGCGTGTGGAGACG. This translates into CASSSGQGRVET. The whole CDR3 region reads CASSSGQGRVETQYF.

This clone was seen ten or more times. The read gets to within 3 residues of the CDR3 end, and the germline J gene fills in the rest. In the same sample, other DNA sequences code for this CDR3. This chain uses TRBV7-3 with TRBJ1-1; D is undetermined. The CDR3 consists of 13 residues. Deletions cut 0 bases from V and 5 bases from J, with 7 bases between. Per the germline V gene, CDR1 is SGHTA and CDR2 is FQGTGA. The CDR3 bases that were read are TGTGCCAGCAGCTTAACAGGGTCTACTGAA. Translating gives CASSLTGSTE. The full CDR3 is CASSLTGSTEAFF.

This clone has ten or more counts. The sequence runs out 3 residues before the end of the CDR3; the remainder is reconstructed from the germline J gene. The rearrangement uses TRBV11-2 and TRBJ1-5, with a weak D call TRBD1 (6 bases). The CDR3 sequence is 15 residues long. V lost 2 bases and J lost 4, with 12 bases in between. Per germline, CDR1 SGHAT and CDR2 FQNNGV. The covered CDR3 bases are TGTGCCAGCAGCTTAACGCCAGGGGTGAATCAGCCC. It yields the protein CASSLTPGVNQP. The entire CDR3 sequence reads CASSLTPGVNQPQHF.

There are many counts of this clone. The CDR3 is cut off 3 residues early in the read; its end comes from the germline J gene. The rearrangement joins TRBV7-9 to TRBJ2-2; 7 nucleotides agree with TRBD2. J gave up 7 bases and V 5 bases, and 10 bases lay outside the gene matches. The length of the CDR3 is 15 residues. From germline, CDR1 is SEHNR and CDR2 FQNEAQ (reference sequence). The CDR3 DNA, read in part, is TGTGCCAGCAGCCCAGCGGGAATTCGGGACGGGGAG. Protein product: CASSPAGIRDGE. The entire CDR3 reads CASSPAGIRDGELFF.

Many counts were recorded for this clone. The read ends 3 residues shy of where the CDR3 ends; the end is completed using the germline J gene. The gene calls are TRBV6-2 or TRBV6-3 and TRBJ1-2; 8 bases agree with TRBD1. The germline V gene encodes CDR1 MNHEY and CDR2 SVGEGT. V was pared by 6 bases and J by 4 bases, with 10 bases of the junction left unmatched. CDR3 length equals 15 residues. Partial CDR3 DNA: TGTGCCAGCAGCCAATGGACAGGGCTGGCCTATGGC. Its translation is CASSQWTGLAYG. The entire CDR3 is CASSQWTGLAYGYTF.

The sample holds many counts of this clone. Sequencing ends 3 residues short of the CDR3 end; the germline J gene provides the rest. The chain uses TRBV20-1 and TRBJ2-2; unclear D gene. The CDR3 sequence is 15 residues long. Germline values: CDR1 DFQATT, CDR2 SNEGSKA (reference sequence). CDR3 DNA (partial): TGCAGTGCTAGAACGATTTTACCAGGTGGTTCACCG. Its translation is CSARTILPGGSP. In full, the CDR3 is CSARTILPGGSPLFF.

This clone was recorded many times. The read terminates 3 residues ahead of where the CDR3 ends, so the germline J gene completes it. The identical CDR3 is also encoded by other nucleotide sequences in the sample. The rearrangement joins TRBV5-6 to TRBJ1-3; D ambiguous. The V gene lost 0 bases and the J gene lost 6 bases, with 10 bases spanning the gap. The CDR3 sequence is 14 residues long. Per the germline V gene, CDR1 is SGHDT and CDR2 is YYEEEE. CDR3 DNA, as far as it was read: TGTGCCAGCAGCTTGGGAGGGCGCGAAAACACC. It translates to CASSLGGRENT. The entire CDR3 is CASSLGGRENTIYF.

This clone was observed many times. The read falls 3 residues short of the CDR3 end, and the missing part is taken from the germline J gene. J is TRBJ2-3 and V is TRBV5-1; possibly TRBD2 for D (6 bases). The CDR3 extends over 14 amino acids. From germline, CDR1 is SGHRS and CDR2 YFSETQ. Trimming took 6 bases from V and 4 from J, leaving 15 bases between them. The CDR3 loop is CASIPEEGPDTQYF. The sequenced CDR3 bases are TGCGCCAGCATCCCGGAGGAGGGGCCAGATACG.

Note on this clone: The CDR3 extends 3 residues past the end of the read, so its final part is completed from the germline J gene. The chain links TRBV19 to TRBJ1-2; D possibly corresponds to TRBD1 (6 bases). In germline, CDR1 is LNHDA, CDR2 SQIVND (reference sequence). The CDR3 has 13 residues. CDR3 DNA, as far as it was read: TGTGCCAGTAGTAGCCGAGGGGGAAGCGCC. It yields the protein CASSSRGGSA. The full CDR3 sequence reads CASSSRGGSAYTF.

This clone showed up many times. The read terminates 3 residues ahead of where the CDR3 ends, so the germline J gene completes it. The genes are TRBV5-1 and TRBJ2-3, with 14 bases fitting TRBD2. Germline loops: CDR1 SGHRS, CDR2 YFSETQ. This CDR3 spans 16 amino acids. With 4 bases clipped from V and 6 bases from J, the junction kept 7 bases outside the gene matches. This CDR3 is CASSPTSGGAGDTQYF. The DNA read from the CDR3 is TGCGCCAGCAGCCCGACTAGCGGGGGGGCCGGGGATACG.

Many counts were recorded for this clone. The CDR3 extends 3 residues past the end of the read, so its final part is completed from the germline J gene. The genes are TRBV18 and TRBJ1-4; D is perhaps TRBD1 (5 bases). V was shortened by 1 base and J by 1 base, with 10 bases between the two germline ends. The CDR3 covers 16 residues. CDR1 is KGHSH and CDR2 is LQKENI in the germline V gene. The sequenced CDR3 bases are TGTGCCAGCTCACCACTTTATCAGGGAACTAATGAAAAA. Translated, it gives CASSPLYQGTNEK. In full, the CDR3 reads CASSPLYQGTNEKLFF.

At least ten counts were recorded for this clone. The read ends 3 residues before the CDR3 terminus; that terminus is restored from the germline J gene. The chain combines TRBV6-2 or TRBV6-3 with TRBJ2-5, with a tentative D call TRBD1 (6 bases). This CDR3 has 13 amino acids. Germline lookup yields CDR1 MNHEY and CDR2 SVGEGT. The V gene lost 6 bases and the J gene lost 1 base, with 9 bases spanning the gap. CDR3 residues: CASRDSSQETQYF. The covered CDR3 bases are TGTGCCAGCAGGGACAGTTCCCAAGAGACC.

This clone was counted at least ten times. Read data end 3 residues before the CDR3 end; the end is taken from the germline J gene. The chain employs TRBV5-4 and TRBJ2-2, with 7 positions matching TRBD2. Per the germline V gene, CDR1 is SGHNT and CDR2 is YYREEE (reference sequence). The CDR3 is made up of 16 amino acids. The V and J ends lost 1 base and 3 bases, in that order; junction bases with no gene match: 6. The covered CDR3 bases are TGTGCCAGCAGCTTGTCTAGCGGTGCCGACACCGGGGAG. Translating it yields CASSLSSGADTGE. The full CDR3 is CASSLSSGADTGELFF.

This clone was detected many times. The read finishes 3 residues shy of the CDR3 end, and the germline J gene is used to complete it. This chain links TRBV2 with TRBJ1-2; 8 bases fit TRBD1. Germline V gene lookup returns CDR1 SNHLY and CDR2 FYNNEI. This CDR3 has 16 residues. After removal of 0 bases from V and 7 bases from J, the junction contained 10 bases not matched to a gene. The CDR3 DNA, read in part, is TGTGCCAGCAGTGAAGCGCCGACAGGGGCTCGTGTTGGC. Translating gives CASSEAPTGARVG. The full CDR3 protein is CASSEAPTGARVGYTF.

This clone was picked up many times. The read ends 3 residues early relative to the CDR3; the germline J gene fills the gap. The gene calls are TRBV14 and TRBJ2-7; 7 nucleotides agree with TRBD1. V lost 4 bases to trimming and J lost 1 base; unmatched junction nucleotides: 10. The CDR3 consists of 16 residues. CDR1 is SGHDN and CDR2 is FVKESK in the germline V gene. The CDR3 bases that were read are TGTGCCAGCAGCCGAGGGGGCTTCCCACCATCCTACGAG. Its protein product is CASSRGGFPPSYE. The whole CDR3 reads CASSRGGFPPSYEQYF.

There are many counts of this clone. Read coverage stops 3 residues before the CDR3 terminus; the germline J gene supplies the remainder. The rearrangement uses TRBV20-1 and TRBJ2-3; 10 bases fit TRBD1. This CDR3 is built from 16 residues. V gave up 6 bases and J gave up 0 bases; unmatched junction bases: 9. Germline assignment: CDR1 DFQATT and CDR2 SNEGSKA (reference sequence). CDR3 protein: CSAAGTGDSSTDTQYF. The DNA read from the CDR3 is TGCAGTGCCGCCGGGACAGGGGATTCTAGCACAGATACG.

This clone has more than one count but fewer than ten. This may be a read error, as it is one base from a much larger clone. The read ends 3 residues shy of where the CDR3 ends; the end is completed using the germline J gene. This chain uses TRBV6-2 or TRBV6-3 with TRBJ2-3, with TRBD1 identical over 8 bases. Germline CDR1 reads MNHEY; CDR2 reads SVGEGT. The CDR3 runs to 13 residues. This chain's CDR3 is CASRHRGNQPQYF. The sequenced part of the CDR3 DNA is TGTGCCAGCAGACACAGGGGGAATCAGCCG.

At least ten counts were recorded for this clone. The read halts 3 residues ahead of the CDR3 end, with the missing end drawn from the germline J gene. This sequence joins TRBV5-1 and TRBJ2-7; 7 bases align to TRBD1. Germline trimming cut 0 bases from V and 2 bases from J; bases unmatched to any gene: 5. The CDR3 is 15 amino acids. The germline V gene has CDR1 SGHRS and CDR2 YFSETQ. The part of the CDR3 DNA that was read is TGCGCCAGCAGCTTGGGGACAGGCGTAACCTACGAG. This translates into CASSLGTGVTYE. The full CDR3 sequence reads CASSLGTGVTYEQYF.

The sample holds many counts of this clone. The missing CDR3 end, 3 residues past where the read stops, is filled in from the germline J gene. This chain connects TRBV11-2 to TRBJ1-6, with a possible D match to TRBD1 (5 bases). The CDR3 sequence is 14 residues long. With 5 bases removed from V and 10 bases from J, the gap between germline ends came to 15 bases. Germline lookup yields CDR1 SGHAT and CDR2 FQNNGV. CDR3 protein: CASSPDQGLSPLHF. CDR3 bases read: TGTGCCAGCAGCCCCGATCAGGGATTATCACCC.